The 21 T cell receptor beta chains in this list originate from one sample, sequenced in a study of a mutant IDH1 vaccine in newly diagnosed glioma. As for time point: week 23, last vaccination. A 20-mer mutant IDH1 peptide at 300 ug was injected subcutaneously with topical imiquimod. Here immunoSEQ multiplex PCR was the method, and the copy in TCRdb shows in-frame clones only, minus some. This sample has some 80,000 clones, with more than 80% found just once. The antigens these receptors bind are not known. The source was PBMCs, collected from a glioma patient whose treatment included an IDH1 peptide vaccine. These receptors came from a woman aged 45-65 years with glioma.

Concerning this clone itself: This same CDR3 is encoded by further DNA sequences in the sample. This sequence joins TRBV5-1 and TRBJ2-7; 7 bases align to TRBD2. The germline V gene encodes CDR1 SGHRS and CDR2 YFSETQ. Trimming removed 3 bases from V and 6 bases from J; junction bases left unmatched: 15. The CDR3 covers 16 residues. This chain's CDR3 is CASSSGRGVKVSEQYF. The DNA of the CDR3 is TGCGCCAGCAGCTCGGGTCGGGGGGTTAAGGTTTCCGAGCAGTACTTC.

The V gene is TRBV6-1, the J gene TRBJ2-5; weak D call: TRBD1 (6 bases). The J call is doubtful: the DNA matches TRBJ2-7 better. There are 15 residues in the CDR3. Looked up from germline, CDR1 is MNHNS and CDR2 is SASEGT. CDR3 sequence: CASSSRQAPAYEQYF. In DNA, the CDR3 is TGTGCCAGCAGCTCCCGACAGGCCCCTGCCTACGAGCAGTACTTC.

The chain links TRBV23-1 to TRBJ2-1; 9 bases agree with TRBD2. TRBV23-1 counts as an open reading frame of uncertain function. The CDR3 spans 18 residues. V was clipped by 8 bases and J by 5 bases; unmatched bases: 19. CDR3 sequence (DNA): TGCGCCAGCGGCGGGGGGGATAGCGGAATCCCTCTAGACAATGAGCAGTTCTTC. Protein product: CASGGGDSGIPLDNEQFF.

The count of this clone is one. This chain uses TRBV6-5 with TRBJ2-1; TRBD2 matches at 9 bases. The CDR3 totals 16 residues. Germline assignment: CDR1 MNHEY and CDR2 SVGAGI. V dropped 0 bases and J dropped 4; count of bases not matched to a gene: 4. CDR3 protein: CASSYSATSGYNEQFF. CDR3 nucleotide sequence: TGTGCCAGCAGTTACTCGGCGACTAGCGGTTACAATGAGCAGTTCTTC.

DNA for the CDR3: TGTGCCAGCAGTTACTCGGGACAGGGCCATGAGCAGTTCTTC. Protein product: CASSYSGQGHEQFF. The genes are TRBV6-6 and TRBJ2-1, with 9 bases fitting TRBD1. Germline values: CDR1 MNHNY, CDR2 SVGAGI (reference sequence). The V and J ends lost 0 bases and 8 bases, in that order; junction bases with no gene match: 2. The CDR3 contains 14 residues.

The chain combines TRBV27 with TRBJ2-1, with no clear D. Trimming cost V 2 bases and J 0 bases, with 5 bases left between them. CDR3 length: 14 residues. Germline V gene data show CDR1 as MNHEY and CDR2 as SMNVEV (reference sequence). CDR3 residues: CASSLAASYNEQFF. CDR3 sequence (DNA): TGTGCCAGCAGTTTAGCGGCCTCCTACAATGAGCAGTTCTTC.

A single count supports this clone. This sequence joins TRBV30 and TRBJ2-7; D is possibly TRBD2 (6 bases). The CDR3 has 14 residues. The germline CDR1 and CDR2 sequences are GTSNPN and SVGIG (reference sequence). The ends were cut back, 1 base at V and 5 bases at J, with 15 bases in the middle. In DNA form, the CDR3 reads TGTGCCTGGAGTGGGACGGGACTTACGGACGAGCAGTACTTC. Translation gives CAWSGTGLTDEQYF.

The rearrangement joins TRBV11-1 to TRBJ1-2; D perhaps matches TRBD1 (5 bases). From germline, CDR1 is SGHAT and CDR2 FQDESV (reference sequence). CDR3 size: 16 residues. The V end lost 1 base, the J end lost 2 bases, and 14 bases lay between the germline ends. CDR3 sequence: CASSLVRGSGNYGYTF. Here the CDR3 DNA reads TGTGCCAGCAGCTTAGTTCGGGGCAGCGGAAACTATGGCTACACCTTC.

CDR3 in DNA: TGTGCCAGCAGTTTTTGGGGCAGCAGAGAGACCCAGTACTTC. This translates into CASSFWGSRETQYF. V usage is TRBV27 and J usage is TRBJ2-5; D is perhaps TRBD1 (5 bases). Germline CDR1 MNHEY, CDR2 SMNVEV (reference sequence). This CDR3 is built from 14 residues. Trimming removed 3 bases at V and 4 bases at J, with 12 bases between.

The chain joins TRBV5-4 to TRBJ1-6, with 9 bases matching TRBD1. The CDR3 is 14 amino acids. The V segment lost 2 bases and the J segment 9 bases; nucleotides outside the gene matches: 3. CDR1 is SGHNT, CDR2 YYREEE, per germline (reference sequence). For the CDR3, the DNA is TGTGCCAGCAGCTTCGGACAGGGGCGTTCACCCCTCCACTTT. Translating it yields CASSFGQGRSPLHF.

V is TRBV4-1 and J is TRBJ2-3; no reliable D call. Trimming removed 2 bases from V and 4 bases from J, with 13 bases in between. Germline CDR1 MGHRA, CDR2 YSYEKL. The CDR3 is made up of 15 amino acids. CDR3 DNA sequence: TGCGCCAGCAGCCAATCGGGCCCGGGCGCAGATACGCAGTATTTT. This translates into CASSQSGPGADTQYF.

There are a few counts of this clone. The V gene is TRBV15, the J gene TRBJ2-3; TRBD2 matches at 10 bases. Germline CDR1 reads LNHNV; CDR2 reads YYDKDF (reference sequence). The V gene end was trimmed by 3 bases and the J gene end by 5 bases; junction bases not matched to a gene: 11. CDR3 size: 17 residues. The chain's CDR3 is CATSSLAGGRGGDTQYF. CDR3 DNA sequence: TGTGCCACCAGCAGTTTAGCGGGAGGACGAGGGGGAGATACGCAGTATTTT.

As for this clone: This sample also contains other DNA sequences that code for the same CDR3. The J gene is TRBJ1-4, the V gene TRBV9, with D possibly matching TRBD1 (6 bases). The CDR3 extends over 15 amino acids. V was clipped by 2 bases and J by 2 bases, with 10 bases between them. Germline V gives CDR1 SGDLS, CDR2 YYNGEE. For the CDR3, the DNA is TGTGCCAGCAGCGTGGGGGCGTCGACTAATGAAAAACTGTTTTTT. It yields the protein CASSVGASTNEKLFF.

V gene TRBV11-2 combines with J gene TRBJ1-1; D is perhaps TRBD1 (5 bases). V gave up 10 bases and J gave up 1 base, with 13 bases separating them. The CDR3 consists of 13 residues. The germline V gene has CDR1 SGHAT and CDR2 FQNNGV. CDR3 nucleotides: TGTGCCACCGGGCGAGACAGGAACACTGAAGCTTTCTTT. Translated: CATGRDRNTEAFF.

CDR3 coding DNA: TGTGCCAGCAGCGGCCGAGGGGACGGCACAGATACGCAGTATTTT. It encodes CASSGRGDGTDTQYF. This chain uses TRBV13 with TRBJ2-3; D possibly uses TRBD1 or TRBD2 (5 bases each). Germline-derived CDR1 and CDR2 are PRHDT and FYEKMQ (reference sequence). Trimming stripped 5 bases from V and 1 base from J, with 13 bases between. The CDR3 has 15 residues.

This chain links TRBV7-3 with TRBJ1-1; 9 positions match TRBD1. In germline, CDR1 is SGHTA, CDR2 FQGTGA. The J segment lost 7 bases and the V segment lost 5 bases, leaving 11 bases of the junction unmatched. CDR3 length: 15 amino acids. CDR3 nucleotides: TGTGCCAGCAGCGCCTACCCCGGGACAGGGAATGAAGCTTTCTTT. Encoded protein: CASSAYPGTGNEAFF.

The gene calls are TRBV7-9 and TRBJ1-1, with 8 bases aligning to TRBD1. The V and J ends lost 5 bases and 4 bases, in that order; junction bases with no gene match: 9. The CDR3 runs to 15 residues. Germline lookup yields CDR1 SEHNR and CDR2 FQNEAQ (reference sequence). CDR3 sequence: CASSVQGRGLTEAFF. CDR3 sequence (DNA): TGTGCCAGCAGCGTTCAGGGCAGGGGGCTCACTGAAGCTTTCTTT.

This chain uses TRBV19 with TRBJ2-1; D ambiguous. Trimming shortened V by 0 bases and J by 12 bases, and 12 bases separated the two germline ends. Germline assignment: CDR1 LNHDA and CDR2 SQIVND (reference sequence). This CDR3 contains 13 residues. The CDR3 DNA is TGTGCCAGTAGTATAGATTTCCAGACGGGGCAGTTCTTC. This codes for CASSIDFQTGQFF. Supplemented by reference TRBV19 and TRBJ2-1, the full variable domain reads DGGITQSPKYLFRKEGQNVTLSCEQNLNHDAMYWYRQDPGQGLRLIYYSQIVNDFQKGDIAEGYSVSREKKESFPLTVTSAQKNPTAFYLCASSIDFQTGQFFGPGTRLTVL.

This clone was seen once. The genes are TRBV2 and TRBJ1-2, with 7 bases aligning to TRBD1. V lost 6 bases to trimming and J lost 0 bases; unmatched junction nucleotides: 10. CDR1 and CDR2 (germline): SNHLY, FYNNEI. The CDR3 has 16 residues. CDR3 loop: CASRRRPTGSNYGYTF. The CDR3 DNA follows: TGTGCCAGCAGAAGACGGCCGACAGGGTCTAACTATGGCTACACCTTC.

A single count supports this clone. The chain carries TRBV5-1 and TRBJ2-1; tentative D call: TRBD2 (6 bases). Trimming removed 3 bases from V and 7 bases from J, with 20 bases in between. Germline V CDR1 and CDR2: SGHRS, YFSETQ. This CDR3 is 16 amino acids long. CDR3 nucleotides: TGCGCCAGCAGCTCAGCATGGGGAGGTTTAGGGAATGAGCAGTTCTTC. It yields the protein CASSSAWGGLGNEQFF.

This chain connects TRBV6-5 to TRBJ1-5; D ambiguous. Between the trimmed V and J ends, which lost 0 bases and 7 bases, there was a span of 13 bases. Germline V CDR1 and CDR2: MNHEY, SVGAGI. The CDR3 is 15 residues long. CDR3 coding DNA: TGTGCCAGCAGTTACTCACTAAACGCAAGACAGCCCCAGCATTTT. It specifies CASSYSLNARQPQHF.